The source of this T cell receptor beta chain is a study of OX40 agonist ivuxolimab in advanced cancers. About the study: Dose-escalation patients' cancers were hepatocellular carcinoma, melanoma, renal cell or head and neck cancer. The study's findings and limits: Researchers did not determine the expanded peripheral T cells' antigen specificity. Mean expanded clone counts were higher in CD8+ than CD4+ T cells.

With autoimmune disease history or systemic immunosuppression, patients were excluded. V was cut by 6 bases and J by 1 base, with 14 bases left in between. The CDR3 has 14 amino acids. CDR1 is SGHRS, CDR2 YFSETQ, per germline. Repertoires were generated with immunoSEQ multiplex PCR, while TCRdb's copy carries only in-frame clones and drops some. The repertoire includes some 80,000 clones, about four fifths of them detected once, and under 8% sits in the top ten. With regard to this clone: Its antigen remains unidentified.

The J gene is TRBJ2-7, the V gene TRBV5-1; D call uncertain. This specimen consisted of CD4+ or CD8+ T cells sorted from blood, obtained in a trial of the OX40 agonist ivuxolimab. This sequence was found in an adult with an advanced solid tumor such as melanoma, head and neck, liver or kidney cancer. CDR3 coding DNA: TGCGCCAGCAACCCTGGCCCAGATTCCTACGAGCAGTACTTC. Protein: CASNPGPDSYEQYF.